Shown below are 14 T cell receptor beta chains from a single sample sequenced in a study of cytomegalovirus exposure and HLA in healthy donors. The PCR ran on 60 Vbeta and 13 Jbeta primers. Using immunoSEQ multiplex PCR, the repertoire was profiled, and TCRdb retains in-frame clones only, with some absent. This sample has fewer than 250,000 clones; 81% occur once, and the top ten carry about 3.4%. Sequencing was performed on PBMCs. These receptors were obtained from a man between 40 and 49 years old in good health and CMV-seropositive.

The chain combines TRBV4-1 with TRBJ2-7; D ambiguous. V shed 1 base and J shed 0 bases, with 10 bases lying between them. The CDR3 covers 15 residues. Germline V gene data show CDR1 as MGHRA and CDR2 as YSYEKL. This CDR3 is CASSQARLDSYEQYF. The CDR3 coding sequence is TGCGCCAGCAGCCAAGCGCGCCTAGACTCCTACGAGCAGTACTTC.

This clone showed up just a few times. The rearrangement links TRBV7-9 to TRBJ1-1, with no clear D. Between the trimmed V and J ends, which lost 5 bases and 5 bases, there was a span of 15 bases. In germline, CDR1 is SEHNR, CDR2 FQNEAQ (reference sequence). The CDR3 spans 14 residues. CDR3 DNA: TGTGCCAGCAGCCAATCAGCGGGATTGACTGAAGCTTTCTTT. This translates into CASSQSAGLTEAFF.

This clone was recorded only once. V and J are TRBV29-1 and TRBJ1-2, with a weak D call TRBD1 (5 bases). The V gene's germline CDR1 is SQVTM and CDR2 ANQGSEA. The length of the CDR3 is 12 residues. V was pared by 4 bases and J by 6 bases, with 12 bases between. The DNA for the CDR3 is TGCAGCGTTGTCGACAGTAGGAATGGCTACACCTTC. Protein sequence: CSVVDSRNGYTF. Combining the CDR3 with reference TRBV29-1 and TRBJ1-2 gives the whole variable domain SAVISQKPSRDICQRGTSLTIQCQVDSQVTMMFWYRQQPGQSLTLIATANQGSEATYESGFVIDKFPISRPNLTFSTLTVSNMSPEDSSIYLCSVVDSRNGYTFGSGTRLTVV.

V gene TRBV6-5 combines with J gene TRBJ1-2, with TRBD1 matching 7 bases. The CDR3 runs to 13 residues. Germline trimming cut 5 bases from V and 7 bases from J; bases unmatched to any gene: 7. Germline V lookup: CDR1 MNHEY, CDR2 SVGAGI. CDR3 coding DNA: TGTGCCAGCAGTCCACGGGAGGGGGCTGGCTACACCTTC. This sequence encodes CASSPREGAGYTF.

The CDR3 DNA sequence: TGTGCCATCCGATCGGGACAGGCCCAAGACTCTGGAAACACCATATATTTT. This translates into CAIRSGQAQDSGNTIYF. The chain recombines TRBV10-3 with TRBJ1-3; 8 bases fit TRBD1. The J segment lost 0 bases and the V segment lost 8 bases, leaving 12 bases of the junction unmatched. CDR3 length: 17 residues. Germline CDR1 is ENHRY and CDR2 is SYGVKD.

Only a few counts were recorded for this clone. This chain links TRBV7-2 with TRBJ1-5; a weak D match, TRBD1 (5 bases). Trimming removed 5 bases at V and 4 bases at J, with 9 bases between. Germline V gene lookup returns CDR1 SGHTA and CDR2 FQGNSA. The CDR3 is made up of 13 amino acids. The CDR3 DNA follows: TGTGCCAGCAGCCCGGACACGAATCAGCCCCAGCATTTT. This codes for CASSPDTNQPQHF. The complete variable domain, with remaining parts taken from reference TRBV7-2 and TRBJ1-5, reads GAGVSQSPSNKVTEKGKDVELRCDPISGHTALYWYRQSLGQGLEFLIYFQGNSAPDKSGLPSDRFSAERTGGSVSTLTIQRTQQEDSAVYLCASSPDTNQPQHFGDGTRLSIL.

The V and J genes are TRBV25-1 and TRBJ2-1; TRBD2 agrees at 8 bases. CDR1 and CDR2 from the germline V gene are MGHDK and SYGVNS. CDR3 length equals 14 residues. Germline trimming cut 7 bases from V and 5 bases from J; bases unmatched to any gene: 7. CDR3 region: CASTVAGLNNEQFF. The CDR3 DNA sequence: TGTGCCAGCACCGTAGCGGGACTAAACAATGAGCAGTTCTTC.

The V and J genes are TRBV9 and TRBJ2-5; 14 bases fit TRBD2. The CDR3 has 17 amino acids. V lost 3 bases and J lost 0; bases outside the gene matches: 4. Germline assignment: CDR1 SGDLS and CDR2 YYNGEE. The CDR3 loop is CASSDGTSGGDQETQYF. For the CDR3, the DNA is TGTGCCAGCAGCGATGGGACTAGCGGGGGAGACCAAGAGACCCAGTACTTC.

V usage is TRBV5-1 and J usage is TRBJ2-7, with TRBD1 matching 8 bases. The CDR3 is 15 amino acids. The junction had 6 bases not matched to a gene; V was cut back by 2 bases and J by 2 bases. Germline V CDR1 and CDR2: SGHRS, YFSETQ. CDR3 DNA: TGCGCCAGCAGCTTACCATCGACAGGGGCCTACGAGCAGTACTTC. The encoded protein is CASSLPSTGAYEQYF.

CDR3 in amino acids: CASSPDKNTEAFF. As DNA, the CDR3 is TGTGCCAGCAGCCCGGACAAGAACACTGAAGCTTTCTTT. The chain uses TRBV7-9 and TRBJ1-1, with D perhaps TRBD1 (5 bases). This CDR3 region has 13 residues. V dropped 5 bases and J dropped 1 base, with 8 bases sitting between them. The germline CDR1 and CDR2 sequences are SEHNR and FQNEAQ (reference sequence).

The rearrangement links TRBV4-1 to TRBJ2-1, with D maybe TRBD2 (5 bases). CDR3 size: 14 residues. V was clipped by 4 bases and J by 7 bases, with 14 bases between them. CDR1 is MGHRA, CDR2 YSYEKL, per germline. CDR3 region: CASSPGFLGNEQFF. The CDR3 DNA reads as TGCGCCAGCAGCCCGGGGTTCTTAGGAAATGAGCAGTTCTTC.

A single count supports this clone. Other DNA sequences in this sample translate to the same CDR3. The CDR3 sequence is CASSAGGNSPLHF. DNA of the CDR3: TGTGCCAGCAGCGCGGGGGGTAATTCACCCCTCCACTTT. The rearrangement joins TRBV9 to TRBJ1-6, with D maybe TRBD1 (5 bases). The CDR3 has 13 amino acids. V was pared by 3 bases and J by 6 bases, with 7 bases between. Germline CDR1 and CDR2: SGDLS and YYNGEE.

The chain has TRBV25-1 and TRBJ2-2, with 9 bases that match TRBD2. From germline, CDR1 is MGHDK and CDR2 SYGVNS. This CDR3 is built from 17 residues. With V trimmed by 6 bases and J by 2 bases, 10 bases remained unmatched. Written as DNA, the CDR3 is TGTGCCAGCAGAGAACACGGTAGCGGGGGTAACACCGGGGAGCTGTTTTTT. Amino acids: CASREHGSGGNTGELFF.

J is TRBJ2-5 and V is TRBV19; D not resolved. In germline, CDR1 is LNHDA, CDR2 SQIVND (reference sequence). CDR3 length: 16 residues. The V end was cut by 1 base, the J end by 7 bases, with 19 bases between. The CDR3 here is CASSIGSSMDSRTQYF. The CDR3 bases are TGTGCCAGTAGTATAGGGAGTAGCATGGATTCGAGGACCCAGTACTTC.